Each of the 11 T cell receptor beta chains below was sequenced from the same sample in a study of blood T cells in healthy people across ages. A sample-barcoded 5' primer and a J-beta primer mix were used in a second PCR of roughly 7 to 12 cycles. TCRdb reprocessed the 5' RACE reads via MiXCR and lists one record per CDR3 protein. Among roughly 800,000 distinct CDR3 sequences listed, more than 45% were seen once. The sequenced material came from blood. The receptors stem from a man aged 30-40 years in good health.

This clonotype appeared a few times. This chain uses TRBV29-1 with TRBJ1-2, with D possibly matching TRBD1 (5 bases). This CDR3 contains 14 residues. Germline loops: CDR1 SQVTM, CDR2 ANQGSEA. Trimming shortened V by 6 bases and J by 4 bases, and 18 bases separated the two germline ends. CDR3 amino acids: CSVGPGSGLYGYTF. The CDR3 DNA is TGCAGCGTCGGTCCGGGTTCAGGGCTCTATGGCTACACCTTC.

CDR3 region: CSVGGTSGVNEQFF. Written as DNA, the CDR3 is TGCAGCGTTGGAGGGACTAGCGGGGTGAATGAGCAGTTCTTC. The genes are TRBV29-1 and TRBJ2-1, with 13 bases lining up with TRBD2. The J segment lost 7 bases and the V segment lost 4 bases, leaving 4 bases of the junction unmatched. The CDR3 is 14 residues long. CDR1 and CDR2 from the germline V gene are SQVTM and ANQGSEA.

The J gene is TRBJ2-7, the V gene TRBV6-1, with a possible D match to TRBD1 (6 bases). Germline V gene lookup returns CDR1 MNHNS and CDR2 SASEGT. CDR3 size: 13 residues. Trimming left V 6 bases short and J 7 bases short, with 16 bases between. The DNA of the CDR3 is TGTGCCAGCAGCAACAGGGACCTGGGGGAGCAGTACTTC. Its translation is CASSNRDLGEQYF.

A few counts support this clonotype. The chain recombines TRBV7-2 with TRBJ2-1; TRBD1 matches 10 bases. In germline, CDR1 is SGHTA, CDR2 FQGNSA. The CDR3 runs 17 residues. V was pared by 10 bases and J by 3 bases, with 15 bases of the junction left unmatched. This CDR3 reads CATQGQGRSARYNEQFF. The CDR3 nucleotides read TGTGCCACCCAGGGACAGGGGCGCTCAGCGCGCTACAATGAGCAGTTCTTC. Full variable domain (missing parts from reference TRBV7-2 and TRBJ2-1): GAGVSQSPSNKVTEKGKDVELRCDPISGHTALYWYRQSLGQGLEFLIYFQGNSAPDKSGLPSDRFSAERTGGSVSTLTIQRTQQEDSAVYLCATQGQGRSARYNEQFFGPGTRLTVL.

This clonotype was observed a handful of times. The J gene is TRBJ2-5, the V gene TRBV7-2; TRBD2 matches 8 bases. J lost 7 bases, V lost 5 bases, and 9 bases had no gene match. Germline V gives CDR1 SGHTA, CDR2 FQGNSA. The CDR3 is 14 residues long. CDR3: CASSPLGAGGTQYF. The CDR3 bases are TGTGCCAGCAGCCCCCTTGGGGCGGGAGGGACCCAGTACTTC.

The chain combines TRBV4-1 with TRBJ1-1; no definite D call. The CDR3 has 14 amino acids. Per germline, CDR1 MGHRA and CDR2 YSYEKL. Trimming took 1 base from V and 3 from J, leaving 9 bases between them. The CDR3 DNA reads as TGCGCCAGCAGCCAAGGCAGAATTGACACTGAAGCTTTCTTT. This translates into CASSQGRIDTEAFF.

The V gene is TRBV29-1, the J gene TRBJ1-2; TRBD1 matches at 10 bases. There are 13 residues in the CDR3. Germline trimming cut 4 bases from V and 5 bases from J; bases unmatched to any gene: 4. Germline assignment: CDR1 SQVTM and CDR2 ANQGSEA. In DNA, the CDR3 is TGCAGCGTTGTGGGACAGGGGACATATGGCTACACCTTC. Protein sequence: CSVVGQGTYGYTF. Variable domain in full (rest from reference TRBV29-1 and TRBJ1-2): SAVISQKPSRDICQRGTSLTIQCQVDSQVTMMFWYRQQPGQSLTLIATANQGSEATYESGFVIDKFPISRPNLTFSTLTVSNMSPEDSSIYLCSVVGQGTYGYTFGSGTRLTVV.

The V call is TRBV19, the J call TRBJ2-5; 9 positions agree with TRBD2. Trimming cost V 10 bases and J 5 bases; bases outside gene matches: 8. CDR1 and CDR2 (germline): LNHDA, SQIVND (reference sequence). The CDR3 loop spans 13 amino acids. For the CDR3, the DNA is TGTGCCACTCGCAGAGGACTAGCGGAGACCCAGTACTTC. Protein sequence: CATRRGLAETQYF.

This clonotype was found once. The chain recombines TRBV3-1 with TRBJ2-5; TRBD2 is a possible D gene (7 bases). The V gene's germline CDR1 is LGHDT and CDR2 YNNKEL (reference sequence). The CDR3 sequence is 15 residues long. The V and J ends lost 1 base and 8 bases respectively, with 17 bases between them. The CDR3 DNA is TGTGCCAGCAGCCAAGGCGGGAGCGAGGGGGAAACCCAGTACTTC. Translated: CASSQGGSEGETQYF.

CDR3 amino acids: CASSYQDRADQPQHF. The DNA for the CDR3 is TGTGCCAGCAGTTACCAGGACAGGGCCGATCAGCCCCAGCATTTT. The V gene is TRBV6-2 or TRBV6-3, the J gene TRBJ1-5; 8 bases match TRBD1. Germline trimming cut 2 bases from V and 5 bases from J; bases unmatched to any gene: 5. The CDR3 totals 15 residues. In germline, CDR1 is MNHEY, CDR2 SVGEGT.

The CDR3 spells CASGDRDSNQPQHF. CDR3 DNA: TGTGCCAGCGGAGACAGGGACAGCAATCAGCCCCAGCATTTT. The rearrangement links TRBV3-1 to TRBJ1-5; TRBD1 matches at 7 bases. Germline CDR1 reads LGHDT; CDR2 reads YNNKEL (reference sequence). CDR3 length equals 14 residues. Losses at the gene ends were 8 bases for V and 1 base for J; bases not matched to a gene: 5.